This TCR beta chain was observed in a study of cytomegalovirus exposure and HLA in healthy donors. Study-wide results and limits: A missense variant in DCLRE1C was later tied to TCR beta V- and J-gene trimming. Sequencing likely generated an artifact that appeared as a cluster of highly shared sequence variants. Donors belonging to an Asian-associated ancestry cluster reportedly showed fewer N-insertions in productive TCRs than the approximately 700-donor mean, according to what a later analysis found. In a later analysis, compared with equally common non-associated chains, HLA-associated beta chains were more expanded.

The junction had 4 bases not matched to a gene; V was cut back by 3 bases and J by 3 bases. The CDR3 extends over 15 amino acids. The V gene's germline CDR1 is SEHNR and CDR2 FQNEAQ (reference sequence). PCR was performed using 60 Vbeta and 13 Jbeta primers. This table comes from immunoSEQ multiplex PCR, and its TCRdb copy is limited to in-frame clones, with some not included. The sample includes about 130,000 clones, less than 80% of them seen just once. Regarding this clone: Its antigen is undetermined. The identical CDR3 is also encoded by other nucleotide sequences in the sample.

The rearrangement links TRBV7-9 to TRBJ1-4; 7 bases map to TRBD1. The receptor was isolated from a female donor in good health and CMV-seropositive. The material sequenced was PBMCs. CDR3 coding DNA: TGTGCCAGCAGCTTGACAGGGAGCCCTAATGAAAAACTGTTTTTT. The encoded protein is CASSLTGSPNEKLFF.